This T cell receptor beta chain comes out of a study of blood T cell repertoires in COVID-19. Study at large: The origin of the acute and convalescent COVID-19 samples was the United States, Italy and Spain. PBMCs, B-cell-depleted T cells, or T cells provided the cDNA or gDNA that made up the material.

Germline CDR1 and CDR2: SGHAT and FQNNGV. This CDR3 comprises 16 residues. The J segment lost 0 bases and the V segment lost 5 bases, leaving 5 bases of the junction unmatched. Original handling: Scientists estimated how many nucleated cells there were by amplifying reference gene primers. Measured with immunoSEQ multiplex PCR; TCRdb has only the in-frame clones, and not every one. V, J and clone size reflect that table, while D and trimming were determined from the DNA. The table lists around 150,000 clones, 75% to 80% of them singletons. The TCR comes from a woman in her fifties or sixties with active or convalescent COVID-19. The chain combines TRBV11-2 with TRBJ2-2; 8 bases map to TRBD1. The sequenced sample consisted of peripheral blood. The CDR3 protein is CASSLGTGSNTGELFF. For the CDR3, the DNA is TGTGCCAGCAGCCTCGGGACAGGTTCGAACACCGGGGAGCTGTTTTTT.